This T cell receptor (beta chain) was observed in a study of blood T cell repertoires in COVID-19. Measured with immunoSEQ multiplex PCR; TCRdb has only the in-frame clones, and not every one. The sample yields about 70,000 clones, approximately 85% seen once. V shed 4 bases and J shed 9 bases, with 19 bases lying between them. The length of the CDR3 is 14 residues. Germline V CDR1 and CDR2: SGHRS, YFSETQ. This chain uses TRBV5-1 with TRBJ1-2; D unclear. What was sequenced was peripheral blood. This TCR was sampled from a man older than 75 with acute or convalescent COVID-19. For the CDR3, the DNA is TGCGCCAGCAGCCCGACGGCCGGGGATGATCGCTACACCTTC. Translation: CASSPTAGDDRYTF.